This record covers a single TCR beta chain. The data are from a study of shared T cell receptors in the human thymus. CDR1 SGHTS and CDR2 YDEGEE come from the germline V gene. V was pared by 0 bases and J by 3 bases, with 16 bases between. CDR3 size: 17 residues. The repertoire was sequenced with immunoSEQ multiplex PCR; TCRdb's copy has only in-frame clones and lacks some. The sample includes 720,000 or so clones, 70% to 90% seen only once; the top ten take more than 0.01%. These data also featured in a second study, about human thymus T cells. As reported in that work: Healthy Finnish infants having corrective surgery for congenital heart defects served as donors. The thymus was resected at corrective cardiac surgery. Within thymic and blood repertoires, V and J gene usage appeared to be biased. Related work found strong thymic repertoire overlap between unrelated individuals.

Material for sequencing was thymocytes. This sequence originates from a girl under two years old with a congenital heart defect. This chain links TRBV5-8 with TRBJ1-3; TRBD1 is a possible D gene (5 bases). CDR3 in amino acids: CASSLEDISGYGNTIYF. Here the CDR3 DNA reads TGTGCCAGCAGCTTGGAGGACATCTCCGGATATGGAAACACCATATATTTT.